Below are 27 T cell receptor beta chains sequenced from a single sample in a study of naive and memory T cell subsets. The library had UMIs added by 3' ligation of an oligonucleotide to TCR cDNA. The SP2 primer and nested alpha and beta constant region primers amplified ligated cDNA in four rounds. One entry per CDR3 protein results from TCRdb running MiXCR on the 5' RACE reads. Among 55,000 to 70,000 distinct CDR3 sequences listed, roughly 7.5% were seen once. Receptors originate from a female donor in good health.

This clonotype showed up many times. This chain connects TRBV20-1 to TRBJ1-6, with D possibly TRBD1 on 5 matching bases. The CDR3 totals 15 residues. Germline CDR1 DFQATT, CDR2 SNEGSKA (reference sequence). V was trimmed by 5 bases and J by 4 bases, leaving 15 bases between them. CDR3 amino acids: CSAFTGVPYNSPLHF. In DNA form, the CDR3 reads TGCAGTGCTTTTACAGGTGTACCTTATAATTCACCCCTCCACTTT.

The sample holds many counts of this clonotype. This chain links TRBV6-5 with TRBJ1-4; 9 bases fit TRBD1. The germline V gene encodes CDR1 MNHEY and CDR2 SVGAGI. The V segment lost 8 bases and the J segment 7 bases; nucleotides outside the gene matches: 5. The CDR3 is made up of 13 amino acids. The CDR3 DNA sequence: TGTGCCAGCGGCCCGGACAGGGGTGAAAAACTGTTTTTT. It encodes CASGPDRGEKLFF.

This clonotype was counted at least ten times. The chain uses TRBV20-1 and TRBJ1-4; a weak D match, TRBD1 (5 bases). V lost 1 base, J lost 6 bases, and 9 bases lay in between. The germline V gene encodes CDR1 DFQATT and CDR2 SNEGSKA (reference sequence). This CDR3 comprises 13 residues. CDR3 nucleotides: TGCAGTGCTAGAGGGGGGGGGTATGAAAAACTGTTTTTT. It codes for CSARGGGYEKLFF.

The CDR3 DNA reads as TGTGCCAGCAGTTTTTCGGCAGGGCCCTACGAGCAGTACTTC. This translates into CASSFSAGPYEQYF. The chain recombines TRBV12-3 or TRBV12-4 with TRBJ2-7, with D maybe TRBD1 (5 bases). The V end lost 3 bases, the J end lost 2 bases, and 11 bases lay between the germline ends. CDR3 length equals 14 residues.

CDR3 bases: TGTGCCAGCTCACCGGGTGGAGGAACTCTCCCGTACGAGCAGTACTTC. It codes for CASSPGGGTLPYEQYF. J is TRBJ2-7 and V is TRBV18, with D possibly being TRBD2 (5 bases). Germline V gives CDR1 KGHSH, CDR2 LQKENI. The CDR3 covers 16 residues. V lost 3 bases and J lost 4, with 19 bases in between.

The V gene is TRBV6-5, the J gene TRBJ1-2; D is unresolved. The CDR3 covers 12 residues. The V gene lost 7 bases and the J gene lost 1 base, with 7 bases spanning the gap. CDR1 and CDR2 (germline): MNHEY, SVGAGI. The DNA of the CDR3 is TGTGCCAGCACCGGTAGTAACTATGGCTACACCTTC. This encodes CASTGSNYGYTF.

The chain uses TRBV19 and TRBJ1-5; D is ambiguous. This CDR3 contains 14 residues. V was trimmed by 1 base and J by 11 bases, leaving 15 bases between them. From germline, CDR1 is LNHDA and CDR2 SQIVND (reference sequence). The CDR3 nucleotides read TGTGCCAGTAGTATAGGCGCGAGGTCAACAACCCAGCATTTT. As protein: CASSIGARSTTQHF.

This clonotype has a count of ten or more. V is TRBV7-9 and J is TRBJ2-1; tentatively, D is TRBD1 or TRBD2 (6 bases each). The V end was cut by 5 bases, the J end by 8 bases, with 13 bases between. CDR1 SEHNR and CDR2 FQNEAQ come from the germline V gene (reference sequence). This CDR3 is built from 13 residues. In DNA, the CDR3 is TGTGCCAGCAGCCACCCTAGGGGGGATGAGCAGTTCTTC. Translated: CASSHPRGDEQFF.

The chain has TRBV30 and TRBJ2-7; D is uncertain. V lost 0 bases to trimming and J lost 0 bases, with 9 bases between them. The CDR3 extends over 14 amino acids. Germline values: CDR1 GTSNPN, CDR2 SVGIG (reference sequence). The CDR3 loop reads CAWSVLLDSYEQYF. DNA for the CDR3: TGTGCCTGGAGTGTACTTTTGGACTCCTACGAGCAGTACTTC.

The CDR3 loop reads CASSLEVRVAKNIQYF. CDR3 DNA: TGTGCCAGCAGCTTAGAGGTCAGAGTAGCCAAAAACATTCAGTACTTC. The chain joins TRBV7-9 to TRBJ2-4; D is uncertain. The CDR3 length is 16 residues. From germline, CDR1 is SEHNR and CDR2 FQNEAQ (reference sequence). Trimming left V 1 base short and J 0 bases short, with 10 bases between.

The chain uses TRBV3-1 and TRBJ2-1; TRBD2 is a possible D gene (6 bases). Germline assignment: CDR1 LGHDT and CDR2 YNNKEL (reference sequence). This CDR3 is built from 17 residues. V gave up 0 bases and J gave up 8 bases, with 20 bases separating them. CDR3 in DNA: TGTGCCAGCAGCCAAGATCCTTGGGGGGTTATACTAGATGAGCAGTTCTTC. Translating gives CASSQDPWGVILDEQFF.

This clonotype was detected only a few times. The chain combines TRBV7-2 with TRBJ2-3; 11 nucleotides match TRBD2. The junction had 7 bases not matched to a gene; V was cut back by 1 base and J by 4 bases. Germline V gives CDR1 SGHTA, CDR2 FQGNSA. The CDR3 has 17 residues. This CDR3 reads CASSLVGLADPPDTQYF. DNA of the CDR3: TGTGCCAGCAGCTTAGTGGGACTAGCGGATCCCCCAGATACGCAGTATTTT.

At least ten counts were recorded for this clonotype. The V gene is TRBV6-1, the J gene TRBJ2-3, with 7 bases fitting TRBD1. The V gene's germline CDR1 is MNHNS and CDR2 SASEGT. Trimming cost V 5 bases and J 2 bases; bases outside gene matches: 4. The CDR3 consists of 14 residues. The CDR3: CASSPTGTTDTQYF. In nucleotides, the CDR3 is TGTGCCAGCAGTCCGACAGGGACCACAGATACGCAGTATTTT.

This chain connects TRBV5-4 to TRBJ2-7; possibly TRBD1 or TRBD2 for D (5 bases each). This CDR3 is 13 amino acids long. Germline V lookup: CDR1 SGHNT, CDR2 YYREEE (reference sequence). V lost 5 bases and J lost 3, with 12 bases in between. CDR3: CASSPGPRYEQYF. CDR3 coding DNA: TGTGCCAGCAGTCCGGGACCTCGCTACGAGCAGTACTTC.

This clonotype was picked up many times. J is TRBJ1-6 and V is TRBV11-2; D ambiguous. The V end was cut by 4 bases, the J end by 2 bases, with 6 bases between. This CDR3 is built from 14 residues. Germline V gene sequence: CDR1 SGHAT, CDR2 FQNNGV. The CDR3 region has the DNA TGTGCCAGCAGCTGGGTCCCCTATAATTCACCCCTCCACTTT. Protein sequence: CASSWVPYNSPLHF. The entire variable domain, with the rest obtained from reference TRBV11-2 and TRBJ1-6, is as follows: EAGVAQSPRYKIIEKRQSVAFWCNPISGHATLYWYQQILGQGPKLLIQFQNNGVVDDSQLPKDRFSAERLKGVDSTLKIQPAKLEDSAVYLCASSWVPYNSPLHFGNGTRLTVT.

Many counts were recorded for this clonotype. The rearrangement links TRBV6-2 or TRBV6-3 to TRBJ2-1; a weak D match, TRBD1 (5 bases). Germline V CDR1 and CDR2: MNHEY, SVGEGT. CDR3 length equals 15 residues. V shed 1 base and J shed 0 bases, with 7 bases lying between them. The CDR3 loop reads CASSYWGLSYNEQFF. The CDR3 coding sequence is TGTGCCAGCAGTTACTGGGGCCTCTCCTACAATGAGCAGTTCTTC.

This clonotype has a count of ten or more. V gene TRBV29-1 combines with J gene TRBJ1-5; 7 nucleotides line up with TRBD1. CDR1 and CDR2 (germline): SQVTM, ANQGSEA. CDR3 length equals 13 residues. V shed 7 bases and J 2 bases; nucleotides not matched to a gene: 5. The CDR3 is CSARQGGNQPQHF. CDR3 sequence (DNA): TGCAGCGCCCGACAGGGCGGCAATCAGCCCCAGCATTTT.

This clonotype was counted between two and nine times. The chain recombines TRBV11-1 with TRBJ2-7, with a tentative D call TRBD2 (5 bases). V was trimmed by 2 bases and J by 1 base, leaving 6 bases between them. Germline V gives CDR1 SGHAT, CDR2 FQDESV (reference sequence). There are 13 residues in the CDR3. CDR3 coding DNA: TGTGCCAGCAGCTTACAGCGGTCCTACGAGCAGTACTTC. It translates to CASSLQRSYEQYF.

The gene calls are TRBV19 and TRBJ1-1; D call uncertain. From germline, CDR1 is LNHDA and CDR2 SQIVND (reference sequence). The CDR3 loop spans 16 amino acids. Trimming removed 3 bases from V and 7 bases from J, with 21 bases in between. The CDR3 region is CASSIGVSGLQGEAFF. Here the CDR3 DNA reads TGTGCCAGTAGTATCGGTGTCTCCGGACTCCAAGGTGAAGCTTTCTTT.

The V and J genes are TRBV5-4 and TRBJ1-2; 7 bases agree with TRBD1. The CDR3 runs to 14 residues. The J segment lost 4 bases and the V segment lost 4 bases, leaving 7 bases of the junction unmatched. Germline loops: CDR1 SGHNT, CDR2 YYREEE (reference sequence). The CDR3 DNA reads TGTGCCAGCAGCACTAGACAGGGAGGCTATGGCTACACCTTC. This gives the protein CASSTRQGGYGYTF.

This clonotype was seen many times. This chain joins TRBV6-5 and TRBJ1-2; D call uncertain. The V end lost 4 bases, the J end lost 0 bases, and 6 bases lay between the germline ends. CDR1 MNHEY and CDR2 SVGAGI come from the germline V gene. The CDR3 is made up of 13 amino acids. This CDR3 reads CASSLTPNYGYTF. CDR3 in DNA: TGTGCCAGCAGTTTAACCCCTAACTATGGCTACACCTTC.

The chain has TRBV6-2 or TRBV6-3 and TRBJ1-2; 8 bases are shared with TRBD1. The V segment lost 6 bases and the J segment 0 bases; nucleotides outside the gene matches: 3. CDR1 and CDR2 from the germline V gene are MNHEY and SVGEGT. The CDR3 runs to 14 residues. The CDR3 here is CASRLTGANYGYTF. DNA of the CDR3: TGTGCCAGCAGACTGACAGGGGCTAACTATGGCTACACCTTC.

The CDR3 DNA reads TGCAGTGCTAGAGATCAGGTCAGAATGAACACTGAAGCTTTCTTT. Its translation is CSARDQVRMNTEAFF. The chain links TRBV20-1 to TRBJ1-1; D gene uncertain. Germline lookup yields CDR1 DFQATT and CDR2 SNEGSKA (reference sequence). This CDR3 contains 15 residues. The V end lost 0 bases, the J end lost 0 bases, and 11 bases lay between the germline ends.

The sample holds many counts of this clonotype. V is TRBV9 and J is TRBJ2-3; D is perhaps TRBD1 (6 bases). The CDR3 is made up of 17 amino acids. Looked up from germline, CDR1 is SGDLS and CDR2 is YYNGEE. V lost 4 bases and J 4 bases, leaving 22 bases between the germline ends. CDR3 bases: TGTGCCAGCAGCACCCGCGACAGGCCTTACCCCCCAGATACGCAGTATTTT. This gives the protein CASSTRDRPYPPDTQYF.

For this clonotype: This could be a read error, since a much larger clone is one nucleotide away. This chain connects TRBV14 to TRBJ2-1; the D call may be TRBD1 or TRBD2 (6 bases each). Trimming pared 1 base from V and 4 bases from J, leaving 14 bases between. Germline values: CDR1 SGHDN, CDR2 FVKESK. The CDR3 is made up of 16 amino acids. The DNA of the CDR3 is TGTGCCAGCAGCCAAGCCGCGGGACAAGCATACAATGAGCAGTTCTTC. Translation: CASSQAAGQAYNEQFF.

Many counts were recorded for this clonotype. The V call is TRBV5-1, the J call TRBJ1-1; no clear D gene. CDR1 SGHRS and CDR2 YFSETQ come from the germline V gene. There are 14 residues in the CDR3. Trimming shortened V by 0 bases and J by 0 bases, and 6 bases separated the two germline ends. For the CDR3, the DNA is TGCGCCAGCAGCTTGGGACTCGTGAACACTGAAGCTTTCTTT. Translating it yields CASSLGLVNTEAFF.

This clonotype was seen a few times. CDR3 in DNA: TGTGCCAGCAGTTGGGGTGCAGATACGCAGTATTTT. Its translation is CASSWGADTQYF. The chain recombines TRBV6-2 or TRBV6-3 with TRBJ2-3; D remains ambiguous. The CDR3 is 12 residues long. Germline lookup yields CDR1 MNHEY and CDR2 SVGEGT. V was pared by 4 bases and J by 4 bases, with 6 bases between.